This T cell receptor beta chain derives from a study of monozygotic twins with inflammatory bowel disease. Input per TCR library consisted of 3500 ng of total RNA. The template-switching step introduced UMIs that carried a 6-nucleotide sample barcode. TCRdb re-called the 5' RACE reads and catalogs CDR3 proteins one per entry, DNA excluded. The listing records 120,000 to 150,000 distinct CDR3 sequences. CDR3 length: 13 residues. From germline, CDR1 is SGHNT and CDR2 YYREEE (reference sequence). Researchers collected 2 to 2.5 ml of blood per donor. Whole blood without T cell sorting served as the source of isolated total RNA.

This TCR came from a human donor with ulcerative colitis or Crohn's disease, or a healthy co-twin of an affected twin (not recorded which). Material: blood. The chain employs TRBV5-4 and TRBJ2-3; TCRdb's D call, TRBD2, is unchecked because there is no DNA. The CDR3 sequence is CASSPPAEDSQYF. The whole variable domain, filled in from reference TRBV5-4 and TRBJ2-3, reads ETGVTQSPTHLIKTRGQQVTLRCSSQSGHNTVSWYQQALGQGPQFIFQYYREEENGRGNFPPRFSGLQFPNYSSELNVNALELDDSALYLCASSPPAEDSQYFGPGTRLTVL.